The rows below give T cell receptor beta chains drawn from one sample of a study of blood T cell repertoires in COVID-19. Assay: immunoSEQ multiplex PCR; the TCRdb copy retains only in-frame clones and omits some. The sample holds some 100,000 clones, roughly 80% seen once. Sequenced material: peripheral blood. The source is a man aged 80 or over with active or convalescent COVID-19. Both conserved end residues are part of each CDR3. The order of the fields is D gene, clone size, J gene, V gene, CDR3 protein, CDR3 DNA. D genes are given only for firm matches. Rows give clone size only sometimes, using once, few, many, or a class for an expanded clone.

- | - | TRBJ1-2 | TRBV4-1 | CASSFQSRENDGYTF | TGCGCCAGCAGCTTCCAGAGCCGGGAGAACGATGGCTACACCTTC
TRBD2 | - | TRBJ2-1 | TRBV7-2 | CASSFGGNYNEQFF | TGTGCCAGCAGCTTCGGGGGGAACTACAATGAGCAGTTCTTC
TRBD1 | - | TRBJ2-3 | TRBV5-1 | CASSLGDSFTDTQYF | TGCGCCAGCAGCTTGGGGGACAGCTTCACAGATACGCAGTATTTT
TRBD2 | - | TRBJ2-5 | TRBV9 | CASSSLAGKETQYF | TGTGCCAGCAGCTCTTTAGCGGGGAAAGAGACCCAGTACTTC
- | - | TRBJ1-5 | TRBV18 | CASSPLGGRQPQHF | TGTGCCAGCTCACCTTTAGGGGGACGTCAGCCCCAGCATTTT
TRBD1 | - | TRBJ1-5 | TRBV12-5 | CASGLGSDRGPNQPQHF | TGTGCTAGTGGTTTGGGATCAGACAGGGGGCCTAATCAGCCCCAGCATTTT
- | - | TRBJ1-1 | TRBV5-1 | CASSAGTKNTEAFF | TGCGCCAGCAGCGCCGGGACAAAGAACACTGAAGCTTTCTTT
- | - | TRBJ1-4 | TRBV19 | CASALGGATDEKLFF | TGTGCCAGTGCTCTCGGTGGGGCTACGGATGAAAAACTGTTTTTT
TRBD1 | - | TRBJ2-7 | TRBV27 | CASSYGQGIPYEQYF | TGTGCCAGCAGTTACGGACAGGGAATCCCCTACGAGCAGTACTTC
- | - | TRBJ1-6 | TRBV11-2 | CASRSGLRDTYNSPLHF | TGTGCCAGCAGATCCGGCCTTAGGGACACCTATAATTCACCCCTCCACTTT
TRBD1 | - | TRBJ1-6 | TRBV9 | CASSVGVRGDSPLHF | TGTGCCAGCAGCGTAGGAGTCAGGGGGGATTCACCCCTCCACTTT
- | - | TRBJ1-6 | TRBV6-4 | CASSALSSYNSPLHF | TGTGCCAGCAGCGCACTGAGCTCCTATAATTCACCCCTCCACTTT
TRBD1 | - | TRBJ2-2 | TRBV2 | CASSANRGQNTGELFF | TGTGCCAGCAGCGCCAACAGGGGGCAGAACACCGGGGAGCTGTTTTTT
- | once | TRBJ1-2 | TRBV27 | CASSLREDYGYTF | TGTGCCAGCAGTTTAAGGGAGGACTATGGCTACACCTTC
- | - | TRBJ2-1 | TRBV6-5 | CASSNVRGSEQFF | TGTGCCAGCAGCAACGTCCGGGGTTCTGAGCAGTTCTTC
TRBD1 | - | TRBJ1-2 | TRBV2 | CASSEARGAGGFVGYTF | TGTGCCAGCAGTGAAGCTAGGGGCGCAGGGGGCTTTGTCGGCTACACCTTC
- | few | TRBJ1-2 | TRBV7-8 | CASSSPGGYYGYTF | TGTGCCAGCAGCTCCCCGGGAGGGTACTATGGCTACACCTTC
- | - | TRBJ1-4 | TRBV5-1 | CASSSVGRAEEKLFF | TGCGCCAGCAGCAGCGTAGGCAGGGCGGAGGAAAAACTGTTTTTT
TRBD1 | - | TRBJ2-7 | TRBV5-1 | CASSLQGSESYEQYF | TGCGCCAGCAGCTTACAGGGGTCGGAGTCCTACGAGCAGTACTTC
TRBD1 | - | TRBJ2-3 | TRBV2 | CASSALTGAGTDTQYF | TGTGCCAGCAGCGCACTAACAGGGGCAGGAACAGATACGCAGTATTTT
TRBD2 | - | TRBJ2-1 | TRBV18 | CASSPVLADYNEQFF | TGTGCCAGCTCACCTGTGCTAGCGGACTACAATGAGCAGTTCTTC
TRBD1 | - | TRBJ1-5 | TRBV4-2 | CASSQGDREDQPQHF | TGTGCCAGCAGCCAAGGAGACAGGGAAGATCAGCCCCAGCATTTT
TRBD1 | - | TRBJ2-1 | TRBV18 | CASSRQGAHNEQFF | TGTGCCAGCTCACGACAGGGGGCGCACAATGAGCAGTTCTTC
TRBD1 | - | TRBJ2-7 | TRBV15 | CATSRTGSGGYEQYF | TGTGCCACCAGCAGGACAGGGAGTGGAGGCTACGAGCAGTACTTC
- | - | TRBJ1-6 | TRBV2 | CARGRQDNSPLHF | TGTGCCAGGGGGCGGCAGGATAATTCACCCCTCCACTTT
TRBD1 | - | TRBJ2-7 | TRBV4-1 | CASSPGTGGTDEQYF | TGCGCCAGCAGCCCAGGGACAGGGGGCACCGACGAGCAGTACTTC
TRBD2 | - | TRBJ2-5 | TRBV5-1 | CASSLGTSGETQYF | TGCGCCAGCAGCTTGGGGACTAGCGGGGAGACCCAGTACTTC
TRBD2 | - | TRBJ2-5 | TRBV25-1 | CASRVPGLAEETQYF | TGTGCCAGCAGAGTACCGGGACTAGCGGAAGAGACCCAGTACTTC
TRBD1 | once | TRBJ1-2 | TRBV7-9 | CASSLGQSYGYTF | TGTGCCAGCAGCCTGGGACAGTCGTATGGCTACACCTTC
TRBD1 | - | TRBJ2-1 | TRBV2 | CASRTGDLDNEQFF | TGTGCCAGCAGGACAGGGGATTTAGACAATGAGCAGTTCTTC
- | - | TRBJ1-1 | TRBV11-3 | CASSMGQVNTEAFF | TGTGCCAGCAGCATGGGACAAGTGAACACTGAAGCTTTCTTT
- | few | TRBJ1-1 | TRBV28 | CASLEFGGHAEAFF | TGTGCCAGCCTGGAATTCGGGGGGCACGCTGAAGCTTTCTTT